This T cell receptor (beta chain) is from a study of blood T cell repertoires in COVID-19. Methods used by the authors: Reference gene primer amplification gave estimated nucleated cell counts. Sequencing was performed with immunoSEQ multiplex PCR; in TCRdb, only in-frame clones are kept and a portion is missing. V and J calls and clone size are those listed in that table; D and trimming were worked out from the DNA. Of around 77,000 clones listed, approximately 85% are singletons. Losses at the gene ends were 2 bases for V and 7 bases for J; bases not matched to a gene: 11. The length of the CDR3 is 16 residues. Germline CDR1 is SGHNT and CDR2 is YYREEE (reference sequence).

Sequenced input: peripheral blood. The receptor was derived from a man aged 80 or over with acute or convalescent COVID-19. V is TRBV5-4 and J is TRBJ1-4, with 7 bases identical to TRBD1. The CDR3: CASSFGQGVGGEKLFF. CDR3 DNA: TGTGCCAGCAGCTTTGGGCAGGGGGTTGGGGGTGAAAAACTGTTTTTT.